This entry describes one TCR beta chain. It lacks a known antigen. No base quality values were provided; no much bigger clone lies one nucleotide off. V and J are truncated by 2 bases and 2 bases respectively, leaving an intervening sequence of 10 bases. The CDR3 runs 15 amino acids, cysteine and phenylalanine included. This entry keeps only the CDR3 DNA: 45 bases, framed from base 1. The germline V gene encodes CDR1 SGHNT and CDR2 YYREEE (reference sequence). Libraries came from the immunoSEQ multiplex PCR assay. Not all clones reach the TCRdb copy of this immuneACCESS table, which keeps in-frame sequences only. Checked studies attribute under half of the gap to unresolved V genes and leave the rest unexplained. This sample lists about 47,000 clones; about 91% were detected once. The ten biggest clones cover 2% to 2.5% of the sample. These data are taken from a study of T cell changes during pregnancy in multiple sclerosis (dated by TCRdb to about 2019). In the study overall: In women with multiple sclerosis, the researchers looked at how the T cell repertoire shifted as pregnancy progressed.

This TCR came from a female donor with multiple sclerosis, enrolled in a pregnancy study. Sequenced material: peripheral blood, taken in the third trimester of pregnancy. The rearranged segments are TRBV5-4 and TRBJ2-2, with an unclear D gene assignment. The sequenced DNA is TGTGCCAGCAGCTTAGGTAGCACTAACACCGGGGAGCTGTTTTTT. Translation gives CASSLGSTNTGELFF. The variable domain in full, with residues beyond the CDR3 obtained from the reference TRBV5-4 and TRBJ2-2 genes, is ETGVTQSPTHLIKTRGQQVTLRCSSQSGHNTVSWYQQALGQGPQFIFQYYREEENGRGNFPPRFSGLQFPNYSSELNVNALELDDSALYLCASSLGSTNTGELFFGEGSRLTVL.